This entry lists 21 T cell receptor beta chains sequenced from one sample in a study of Ad26.COV2.S vaccination and SARS-CoV-2 variants. The data were produced by immunoSEQ multiplex PCR, yet TCRdb's version contains in-frame clones alone and is incomplete. In the table there are over 6,000 clones, 84% of which are singletons. The sample in question was peripheral blood, obtained after recovery from COVID-19. These receptors all stem from a human donor who had recovered from COVID-19.

V is TRBV7-9 and J is TRBJ1-4, with D perhaps TRBD1 (5 bases). Germline CDR1 is SEHNR and CDR2 is FQNEAQ (reference sequence). Trimming pared 0 bases from V and 4 bases from J, leaving 12 bases between. The CDR3 has 16 amino acids. CDR3 nucleotides: TGTGCCAGCAGCTTAGCGGGGGACGGAATTAATGAAAAACTGTTTTTT. Protein sequence: CASSLAGDGINEKLFF.

This clone has a single count. Here the CDR3 DNA reads TGCGCCAGCAGGGGGATCACTGAAGCTTTCTTT. Protein: CASRGITEAFF. The rearrangement joins TRBV5-1 to TRBJ1-1; D ambiguous. Germline lookup yields CDR1 SGHRS and CDR2 YFSETQ. V lost 5 bases to trimming and J lost 4 bases, with 6 bases between them. The CDR3 totals 11 residues.

This chain links TRBV11-2 with TRBJ2-2; the match to TRBD2 covers 11 bases. Germline V lookup: CDR1 SGHAT, CDR2 FQNNGV. The CDR3 consists of 17 residues. J was trimmed by 6 bases and V by 2 bases; bases with no gene match: 8. For the CDR3, the DNA is TGTGCCAGCAGCTTAAGAGTCGCTAGCGGGGGGCCCGGGGAGCTGTTTTTT. As protein: CASSLRVASGGPGELFF. The variable domain in full, completed from reference TRBV11-2 and TRBJ2-2, reads EAGVAQSPRYKIIEKRQSVAFWCNPISGHATLYWYQQILGQGPKLLIQFQNNGVVDDSQLPKDRFSAERLKGVDSTLKIQPAKLEDSAVYLCASSLRVASGGPGELFFGEGSRLTVL.

The V gene is TRBV28, the J gene TRBJ1-4, with 7 bases aligning to TRBD1. V gave up 9 bases and J gave up 1 base; unmatched junction bases: 5. There are 14 residues in the CDR3. Germline V gene data show CDR1 as MDHEN and CDR2 as SYDVKM. In nucleotides, the CDR3 is TGTGCCAGTGTCCAGGGGGTAACTAATGAAAAACTGTTTTTT. Residues: CASVQGVTNEKLFF.

V and J are TRBV7-2 and TRBJ2-2; 7 bases fit TRBD2. Unmatched junction bases numbered 3, after V lost 4 bases and J lost 7 bases. The CDR3 is made up of 13 amino acids. The germline CDR1 and CDR2 sequences are SGHTA and FQGNSA. DNA of the CDR3: TGTGCCAGCAGCTCAGCGGGAATCGGGGAGCTGTTTTTT. This codes for CASSSAGIGELFF.

CDR3 nucleotides: TGTGCCATCAGTGGGGGAGGATCGCGGAATGAGCAGTTCTTC. Translated, it gives CAISGGGSRNEQFF. This chain links TRBV10-3 with TRBJ2-1; D might be TRBD2 (6 bases). The CDR3 runs to 14 residues. Germline V gene data show CDR1 as ENHRY and CDR2 as SYGVKD. The V and J ends lost 4 bases and 7 bases respectively, with 14 bases between them.

The chain employs TRBV28 and TRBJ1-1; TRBD1 agrees at 7 bases. Germline V gives CDR1 MDHEN, CDR2 SYDVKM. The CDR3 is 16 residues long. V shed 10 bases, J shed 8 bases, and the junction held 22 bases outside the gene matches. For the CDR3, the DNA is TGTGCCATCGGGGGGGACAGCGGGGGAAACGCCCGGGAAGCTTTCTTT. Translated: CAIGGDSGGNAREAFF.

The chain joins TRBV19 to TRBJ2-1; no definite D call. Germline-derived CDR1 and CDR2 are LNHDA and SQIVND (reference sequence). The V and J ends lost 2 bases and 0 bases respectively, with 11 bases between them. The CDR3 consists of 16 residues. This chain's CDR3 is CASSITLLSSYNEQFF. The CDR3 coding sequence is TGTGCCAGTAGTATAACCCTACTCAGCTCCTACAATGAGCAGTTCTTC.

The J gene is TRBJ1-4, the V gene TRBV19; 7 bases map to TRBD1. After removal of 1 base from V and 6 bases from J, the junction contained 8 bases not matched to a gene. The length of the CDR3 is 16 residues. Germline V gene data show CDR1 as LNHDA and CDR2 as SQIVND (reference sequence). CDR3 bases: TGTGCCAGTAGTATAGCACTCGGGACAGTGGATGAAAAACTGTTTTTT. It is translated as CASSIALGTVDEKLFF.

V is TRBV7-2 and J is TRBJ1-4; possible D gene TRBD1, 6 bases. The germline CDR1 and CDR2 sequences are SGHTA and FQGNSA. This CDR3 is 16 amino acids long. V was cut by 1 base and J by 7 bases, with 16 bases left in between. The CDR3 protein is CASSLGGGRASEKLFF. The CDR3 DNA is TGTGCCAGCAGCTTAGGCGGGGGGCGGGCGAGTGAAAAACTGTTTTTT.

The CDR3 nucleotides are TGTGCCAGCAGCTTAGTCGCAGGCCCGGGAAACACTGAAGCTTTCTTT. Translation: CASSLVAGPGNTEAFF. The chain carries TRBV7-9 and TRBJ1-1; D unresolved. The ends were cut back, 1 base at V and 2 bases at J, with 14 bases in the middle. CDR3 length: 16 amino acids. The germline CDR1 and CDR2 sequences are SEHNR and FQNEAQ (reference sequence). The full variable domain, rest sourced from reference TRBV7-9 and TRBJ1-1, is DTGVSQNPRHKITKRGQNVTFRCDPISEHNRLYWYRQTLGQGPEFLTYFQNEAQLEKSRLLSDRFSAERPKGSFSTLEIQRTEQGDSAMYLCASSLVAGPGNTEAFFGQGTRLTVV.

DNA of the CDR3: TGTGCCAGCAGCTTAGGGGGACAGGCGATTGAAGCTTTCTTT. Protein product: CASSLGGQAIEAFF. J is TRBJ1-1 and V is TRBV7-2, with TRBD1 matching over 8 bases. Per germline, CDR1 SGHTA and CDR2 FQGNSA. The CDR3 has 14 amino acids. Germline trimming cut 1 base from V and 7 bases from J; bases unmatched to any gene: 5.

The rearrangement uses TRBV27 and TRBJ2-1; 7 nucleotides line up with TRBD1. Germline V gene sequence: CDR1 MNHEY, CDR2 SMNVEV (reference sequence). Unmatched junction bases numbered 3, after V lost 1 base and J lost 0 bases. The CDR3 consists of 16 residues. The CDR3 sequence: CASSLLGTDSYNEQFF. CDR3 in DNA: TGTGCCAGCAGTTTATTAGGGACAGACTCCTACAATGAGCAGTTCTTC.

V is TRBV6-5 and J is TRBJ1-4; the D gene is possibly TRBD1 (5 bases). The CDR3 extends over 14 amino acids. V was pared by 6 bases and J by 6 bases, with 14 bases between. The germline CDR1 and CDR2 sequences are MNHEY and SVGAGI. CDR3 sequence reads: CASRDTGWDEKLFF. In DNA form, the CDR3 reads TGTGCCAGCAGGGACACCGGCTGGGATGAAAAACTGTTTTTT.

The CDR3 nucleotides are TGTGCCACCAGCAGAGACAGGGATAGCAATCAGCCCCAGCATTTT. It translates to CATSRDRDSNQPQHF. The chain links TRBV15 to TRBJ1-5; TRBD1 is a possible D gene (5 bases). The CDR3 totals 15 residues. The ends were cut back, 0 bases at V and 0 bases at J, with 6 bases in the middle. The germline V gene encodes CDR1 LNHNV and CDR2 YYDKDF (reference sequence).

The chain combines TRBV5-6 with TRBJ1-3; 7 bases map to TRBD1. Germline CDR1 and CDR2: SGHDT and YYEEEE. The CDR3 spans 14 residues. J was trimmed by 2 bases and V by 5 bases; bases with no gene match: 4. In DNA, the CDR3 is TGTGCCAGCAGTCGGGACAGAACTGGAAACACCATATATTTT. Protein product: CASSRDRTGNTIYF.

This chain links TRBV7-2 with TRBJ1-1, with a tentative D call TRBD1 (5 bases). Germline loops: CDR1 SGHTA, CDR2 FQGNSA. The CDR3 spans 13 residues. The V and J ends lost 3 bases and 9 bases respectively, with 14 bases between them. The CDR3 region is CASSFEAGGKAFF. CDR3 DNA sequence: TGTGCCAGCAGCTTTGAGGCCGGGGGGAAAGCTTTCTTT.

This clone was detected only a few times. The CDR3 bases are TGCGCCAGCAGTCAGGCTAGTGGTTACGAGCAGTACTTC. Residues: CASSQASGYEQYF. V is TRBV10-2 and J is TRBJ2-7; no clear D. Between the trimmed V and J ends, which lost 5 bases and 4 bases, there was a span of 12 bases. In germline, CDR1 is WSHSY, CDR2 SAAADI. The CDR3 runs 13 residues.

The gene calls are TRBV19 and TRBJ2-3; 13 nucleotides align to TRBD2. This CDR3 is built from 16 residues. Trimming took 5 bases from V and 2 from J; bases not matched to a gene: 4. Per germline, CDR1 LNHDA and CDR2 SQIVND (reference sequence). The CDR3 DNA reads as TGTGCCAGTAGTGTGACTAGCGGGGGGACCACAGATACGCAGTATTTT. This translates into CASSVTSGGTTDTQYF.

The rearrangement joins TRBV3-1 (or the pseudogene TRBV3-2) to TRBJ1-2; perhaps TRBD1 as D (5 bases). Germline V gene data show CDR1 as LGHDT and CDR2 as YNNKEL (reference sequence). The CDR3 is made up of 16 amino acids. V lost 4 bases and J lost 4, with 19 bases in between. The CDR3: CASSPKAQGGTYGYTF. In DNA form, the CDR3 reads TGTGCCAGCAGCCCCAAGGCCCAGGGAGGCACCTATGGCTACACCTTC.

The genes are TRBV19 and TRBJ1-5; 7 bases fit TRBD1. Germline V gives CDR1 LNHDA, CDR2 SQIVND (reference sequence). J lost 1 base, V lost 5 bases, and 8 bases had no gene match. There are 16 residues in the CDR3. The CDR3 here is CASSSIRQGSNQPQHF. The DNA of the CDR3 is TGTGCCAGTAGTTCCATTCGACAGGGCAGCAATCAGCCCCAGCATTTT.